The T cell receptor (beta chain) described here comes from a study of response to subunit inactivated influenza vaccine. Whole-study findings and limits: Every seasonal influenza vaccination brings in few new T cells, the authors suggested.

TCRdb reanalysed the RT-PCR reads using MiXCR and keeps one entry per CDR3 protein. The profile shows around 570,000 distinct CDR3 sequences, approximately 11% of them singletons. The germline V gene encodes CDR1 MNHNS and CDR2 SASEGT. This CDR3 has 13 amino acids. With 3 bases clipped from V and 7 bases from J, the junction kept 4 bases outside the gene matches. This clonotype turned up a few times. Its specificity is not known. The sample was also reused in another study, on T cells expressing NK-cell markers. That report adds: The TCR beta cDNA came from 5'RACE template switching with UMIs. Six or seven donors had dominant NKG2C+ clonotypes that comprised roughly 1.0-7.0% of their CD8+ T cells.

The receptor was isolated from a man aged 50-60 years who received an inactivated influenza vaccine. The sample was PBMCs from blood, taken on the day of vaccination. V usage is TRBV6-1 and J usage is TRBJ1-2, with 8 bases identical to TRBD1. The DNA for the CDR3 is TGTGCCAGCAGTGACAGGGGGCGGTTTGGCTACACCTTC. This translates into CASSDRGRFGYTF.